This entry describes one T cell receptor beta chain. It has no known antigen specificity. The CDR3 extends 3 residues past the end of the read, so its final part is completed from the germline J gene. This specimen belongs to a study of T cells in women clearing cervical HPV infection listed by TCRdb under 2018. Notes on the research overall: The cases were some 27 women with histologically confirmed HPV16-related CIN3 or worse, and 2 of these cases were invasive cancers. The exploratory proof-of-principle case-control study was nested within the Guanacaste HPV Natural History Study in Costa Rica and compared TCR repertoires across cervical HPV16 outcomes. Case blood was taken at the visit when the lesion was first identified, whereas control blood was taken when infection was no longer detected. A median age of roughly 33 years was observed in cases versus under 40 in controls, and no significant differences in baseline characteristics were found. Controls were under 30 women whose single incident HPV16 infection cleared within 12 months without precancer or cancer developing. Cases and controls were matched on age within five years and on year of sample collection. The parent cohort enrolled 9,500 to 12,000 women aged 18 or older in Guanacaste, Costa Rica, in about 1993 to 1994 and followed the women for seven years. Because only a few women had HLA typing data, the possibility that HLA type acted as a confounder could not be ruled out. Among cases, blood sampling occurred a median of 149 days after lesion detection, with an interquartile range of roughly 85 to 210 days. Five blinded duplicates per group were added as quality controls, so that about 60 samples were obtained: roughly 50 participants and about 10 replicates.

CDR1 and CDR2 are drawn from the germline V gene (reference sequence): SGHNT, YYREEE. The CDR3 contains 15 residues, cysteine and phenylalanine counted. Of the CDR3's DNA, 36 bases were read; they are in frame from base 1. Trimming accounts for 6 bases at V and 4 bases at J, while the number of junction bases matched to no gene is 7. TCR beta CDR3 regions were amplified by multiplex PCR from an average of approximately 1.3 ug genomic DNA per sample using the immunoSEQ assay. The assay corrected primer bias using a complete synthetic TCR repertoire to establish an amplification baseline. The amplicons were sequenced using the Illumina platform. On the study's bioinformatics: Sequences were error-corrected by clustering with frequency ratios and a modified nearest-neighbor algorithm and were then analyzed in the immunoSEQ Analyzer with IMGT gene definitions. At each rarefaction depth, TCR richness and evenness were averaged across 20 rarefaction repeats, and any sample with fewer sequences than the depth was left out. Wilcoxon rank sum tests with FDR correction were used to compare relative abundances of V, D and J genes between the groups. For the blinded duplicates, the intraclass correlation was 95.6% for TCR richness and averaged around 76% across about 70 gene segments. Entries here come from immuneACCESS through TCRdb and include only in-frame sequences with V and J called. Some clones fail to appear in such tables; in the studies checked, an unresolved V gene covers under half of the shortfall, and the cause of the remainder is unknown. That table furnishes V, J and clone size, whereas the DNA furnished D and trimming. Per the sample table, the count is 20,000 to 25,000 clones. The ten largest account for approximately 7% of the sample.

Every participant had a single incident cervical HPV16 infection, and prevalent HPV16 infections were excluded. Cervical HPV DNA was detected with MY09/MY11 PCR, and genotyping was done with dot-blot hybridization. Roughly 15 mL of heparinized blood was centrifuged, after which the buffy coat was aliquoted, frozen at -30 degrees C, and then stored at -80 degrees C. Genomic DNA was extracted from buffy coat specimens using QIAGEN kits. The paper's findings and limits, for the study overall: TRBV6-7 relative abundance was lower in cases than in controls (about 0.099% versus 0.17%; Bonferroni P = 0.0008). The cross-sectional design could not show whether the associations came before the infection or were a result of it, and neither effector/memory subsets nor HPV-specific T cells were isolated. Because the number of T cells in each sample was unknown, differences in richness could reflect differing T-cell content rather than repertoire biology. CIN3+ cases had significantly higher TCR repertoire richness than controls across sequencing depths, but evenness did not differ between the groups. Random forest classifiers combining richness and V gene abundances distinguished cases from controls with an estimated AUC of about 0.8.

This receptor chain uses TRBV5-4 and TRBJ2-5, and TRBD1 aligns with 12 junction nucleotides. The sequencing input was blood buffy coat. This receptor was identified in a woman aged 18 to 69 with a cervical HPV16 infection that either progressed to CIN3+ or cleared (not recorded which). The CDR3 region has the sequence CASTGDRGRGETQYF. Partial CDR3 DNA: TGTGCCAGCACCGGGGACAGGGGGCGCGGAGAGACC.